The source of this T cell receptor (beta chain) is a study of shared clonotypes between healthy human individuals (dated by TCRdb to the early 2020s). For context, the study as a whole: Three men and a couple of women, aged 18 to 49 years, made up the cohort. Different laboratories and diverse techniques were used to prepare libraries and sequence TCR repertoires, to increase sequencing depth and limit assay-specific biases. Blood TCR repertoires of a handful of healthy adults were deeply sequenced to estimate repertoire size and the extent of clonotype sharing between individuals. For each donor, CD4 naive and CD4 memory were each run on three plates, CD8 naive on two plates, and CD8 memory on one plate. Each donor's leukapheresis produced roughly between roughly 0.94 and 9.5 billion PBMCs. The full study reports these points: When several donors were compared, the shared fraction of clonotypes was roughly 5% for naive CD4, about 4% for naive CD8, 2% to 2.5% for memory CD4, and roughly 0.4% for memory CD8. Clonotypes shared by all four sorted-subset donors showed higher generation probabilities than non-shared clonotypes. Because the study included only a small number of donors, the genetic and exposure-history diversity represented was limited. Naive subsets generally had larger estimated clonotype richness than memory subsets. Incomplete sequencing was indicated by rarefaction of sorted-subset datasets, despite the large sequencing depth. Pairwise subsampling indicated that sequencing depth was expected to affect the degree of clonotype sharing among donors. Sampling was limited to blood, and TCR repertoires in tissue likely differ from TCR repertoires in blood.

For the CD8 naive samples, CD45RO-negative cells were positively selected for CCR7, yielding a CD45RA+CCR7+ population from which TemRA cells were excluded. The donors were healthy, HIV-negative adults who had no recently reported acute infections or vaccinations. Every donor was a Caucasian adult living in Nashville, Tennessee, USA. After blood collection by leukapheresis, PBMCs were isolated using Ficoll-Histopaque density gradient centrifugation and then cryopreserved in the vapor phase of liquid nitrogen. Analytical flow cytometry was used to check the purity and quantity of every magnetically sorted T cell population. Genomic DNA was isolated from each sorted fraction and quantified by UV absorbance on a Nanodrop 2000c. A note on this clone: No cognate antigen has been identified for it. Base qualities are missing; no much larger clone stands one base away.

Using the deep immunoSEQ assay, multiplex PCR amplified TCR CDR3 regions from genomic DNA. For each cell subset, the extracted genomic DNA was distributed evenly across all wells of several immunoSEQ 96-well plates, and each plate served as one replicate. For sorted subsets, 200 to 250 ng of genomic DNA, equivalent to some 33,000 T cell genomes, went into each replicate PCR. The purified libraries were quantified using a Qubit 3.0 fluorometer, sized with a Bioanalyzer 2100, and then quantified again using the KAPA Library Quantification kit. Every immunoSEQ 96-well plate was sequenced on a separate single-read 150-cycle Illumina NextSeq 550 flow cell. Under the source paper's analysis protocol: Because only junctional sequences without quality scores were contained in the immunoSEQ output, filtering matching that applied to full-length reads could not be performed. Sequences were annotated with PyIR, a Python wrapper for IgBLAST v1.9, and V/J genes and CDR3 were assigned using IMGT germline references. Any read was removed if the V/J assignment was weak (E-value above 1e-6), the CDR3 was missing, or the read contained stop codons, out-of-frame junctions, or ambiguous translated residues. V3J clonotypes were defined as sequences sharing the same inferred V gene, J gene, and CDR3 amino acid sequence. Percentage overlap between repertoires was computed as shared unique clonotypes divided by the size of the smaller repertoire. Repertoire richness was assessed with RTK rarefaction, the Chao1 estimator, and Recon v2.1 estimates of unobserved clonotypes. Generation probabilities were computed with OLGA for all TCRbeta clonotypes obtained by the gDNA method from several donors. TCRdb took this table from immuneACCESS and kept in-frame rearrangements with V and J called. Such tables lack part of the clones; where checked against another copy, unresolved V genes explain under half of the gap, and the rest is unexplained. V, J and clone size are those of that table, while D and trimming were read from the DNA. In all, the sample holds 750,000 to 1,000,000 clones, and around 92% of those were seen once. The ten biggest clones cover around 24% of the sample.

Input material: naive CD8+ T cells sorted from blood. Per the publication, the cell subset or site label means: CD45RA+CCR7+. The sequence was collected from a man aged 30 to 39 in good health.

CDR3 protein: CASSVVRQPGQGDRRTQYF. The bases are TGTGCCAGCAGCGTAGTTCGACAGCCTGGACAGGGGGACCGCAGGACCCAGTACTTC. The chain employs TRBV9 and TRBJ2-5, with 10 bases aligning to TRBD1. Unmatched junction bases come to 18, with V trimmed by 0 bases and J by 7 bases. The CDR3 numbers 19 residues from cysteine through phenylalanine. CDR3 DNA is the only sequence kept; it has 57 bases, read in frame from the first base. CDR1 SGDLS and CDR2 YYNGEE are derived from the germline V gene.